This TCR beta chain came from a study of blood T cell repertoires in COVID-19. Profiling relied on immunoSEQ multiplex PCR, and the TCRdb table lists in-frame clones only, not all of them. The table has around 200,000 clones, roughly nine tenths seen once. Participant age was about 18 to 89 years, and participants resided in fewer than 25 US areas. CDR3 size: 15 residues. V trimming: 0 bases; J trimming: 5 bases; junction bases outside the gene matches: 8. Per the germline V gene, CDR1 is SGDLS and CDR2 is YYNGEE. The chain employs TRBV9 and TRBJ2-7, with TRBD1 matching 7 bases. The specimen sequenced was PBMCs or T cells enriched from blood (not recorded which). The TCR was taken from a woman in her thirties or forties with acute COVID-19. CDR3 DNA: TGTGCCAGCAGCGTAGGGGTAGGGGGCGTAAACGAGCAGTACTTC. Translating it yields CASSVGVGGVNEQYF.